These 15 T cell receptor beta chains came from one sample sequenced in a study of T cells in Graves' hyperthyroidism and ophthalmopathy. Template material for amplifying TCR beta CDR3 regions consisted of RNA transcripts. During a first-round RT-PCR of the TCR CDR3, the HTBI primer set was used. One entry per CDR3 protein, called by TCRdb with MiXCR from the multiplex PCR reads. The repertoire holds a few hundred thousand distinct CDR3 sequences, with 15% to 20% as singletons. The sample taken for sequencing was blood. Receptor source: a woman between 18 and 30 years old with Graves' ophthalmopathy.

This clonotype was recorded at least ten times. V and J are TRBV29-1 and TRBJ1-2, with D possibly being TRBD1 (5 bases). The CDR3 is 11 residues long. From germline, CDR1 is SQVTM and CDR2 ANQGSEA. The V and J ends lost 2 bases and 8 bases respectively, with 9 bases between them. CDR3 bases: TGCAGCGTTGAATTCGGGACCGGCTACACCTTC. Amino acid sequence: CSVEFGTGYTF.

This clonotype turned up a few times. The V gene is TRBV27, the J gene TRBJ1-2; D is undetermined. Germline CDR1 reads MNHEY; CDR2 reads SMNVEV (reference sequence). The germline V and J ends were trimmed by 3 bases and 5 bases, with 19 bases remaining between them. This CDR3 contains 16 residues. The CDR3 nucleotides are TGTGCCAGCAGTTTGAGCGCGGGAGCCTCTCTTTATGGCTACACCTTC. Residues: CASSLSAGASLYGYTF.

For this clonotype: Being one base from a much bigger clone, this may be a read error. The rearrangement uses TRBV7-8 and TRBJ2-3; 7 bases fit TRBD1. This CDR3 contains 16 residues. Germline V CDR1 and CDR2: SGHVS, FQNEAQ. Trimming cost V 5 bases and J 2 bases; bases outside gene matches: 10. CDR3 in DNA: TGTGCCAGCAGCCGACAGGGAGACTTACCCACAGATACGCAGTATTTT. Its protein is CASSRQGDLPTDTQYF. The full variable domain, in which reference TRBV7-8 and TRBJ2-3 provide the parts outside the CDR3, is GAGVSQSPRYKVAKRGQDVALRCDPISGHVSLFWYQQALGQGPEFLTYFQNEAQLDKSGLPSDRFFAERPEGSVSTLKIQRTQQEDSAVYLCASSRQGDLPTDTQYFGPGTRLTVL.

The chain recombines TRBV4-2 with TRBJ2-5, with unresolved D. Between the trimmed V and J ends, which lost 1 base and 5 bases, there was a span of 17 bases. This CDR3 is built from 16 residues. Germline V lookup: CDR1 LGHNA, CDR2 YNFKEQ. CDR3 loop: CASSQVDSREGETQYF. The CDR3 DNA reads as TGTGCCAGCAGCCAAGTGGATTCGCGTGAAGGCGAGACCCAGTACTTC.

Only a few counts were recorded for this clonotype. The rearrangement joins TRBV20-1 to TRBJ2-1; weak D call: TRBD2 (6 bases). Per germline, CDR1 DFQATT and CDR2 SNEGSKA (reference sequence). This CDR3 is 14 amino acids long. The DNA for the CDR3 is TGCAGCGGGACTCGGCGGGCTATGGACAATGAGCAGTTCTTC. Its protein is CSGTRRAMDNEQFF.

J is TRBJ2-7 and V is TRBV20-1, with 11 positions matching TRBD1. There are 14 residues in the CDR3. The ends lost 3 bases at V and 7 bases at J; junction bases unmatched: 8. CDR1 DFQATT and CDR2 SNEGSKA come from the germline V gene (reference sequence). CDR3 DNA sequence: TGCAGTGCTAGCGCCGGGACAGGGGGTCGGGAGCAGTACTTC. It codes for CSASAGTGGREQYF.

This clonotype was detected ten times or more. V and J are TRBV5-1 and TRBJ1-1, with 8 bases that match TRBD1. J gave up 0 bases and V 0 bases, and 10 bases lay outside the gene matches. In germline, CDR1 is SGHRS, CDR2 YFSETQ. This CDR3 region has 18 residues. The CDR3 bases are TGCGCCAGCAGCTTGGTGCAGGGGGCAAAGGGTATGAACACTGAAGCTTTCTTT. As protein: CASSLVQGAKGMNTEAFF.

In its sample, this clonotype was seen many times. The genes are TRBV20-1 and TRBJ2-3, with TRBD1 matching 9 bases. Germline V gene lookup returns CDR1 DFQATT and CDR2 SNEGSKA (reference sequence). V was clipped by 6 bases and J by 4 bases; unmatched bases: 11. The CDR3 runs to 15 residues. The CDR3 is CSARAGTGSPDTQYF. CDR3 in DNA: TGCAGTGCCCGAGCGGGGACAGGGAGCCCAGATACGCAGTATTTT.

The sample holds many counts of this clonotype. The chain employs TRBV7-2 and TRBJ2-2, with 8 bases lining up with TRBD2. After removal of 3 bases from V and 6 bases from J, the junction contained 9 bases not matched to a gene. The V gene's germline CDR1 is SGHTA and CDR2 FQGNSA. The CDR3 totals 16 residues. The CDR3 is CASSFAGGRVSGELFF. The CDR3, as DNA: TGTGCCAGCAGCTTCGCGGGGGGACGTGTCTCCGGGGAGCTGTTTTTT.

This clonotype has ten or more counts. The CDR3 protein is CASSPDRGVRRPQHF. CDR3 nucleotides: TGTGCCAGCAGTCCGGACAGGGGGGTCCGTCGGCCCCAGCATTTT. The rearrangement uses TRBV12-3 or TRBV12-4 and TRBJ1-5, with 10 bases that match TRBD1. V lost 5 bases and J lost 9; bases outside the gene matches: 10. The CDR3 is made up of 15 amino acids.

CDR3: CAISESTGGIGQPQHF. In nucleotides, the CDR3 is TGTGCCATCAGTGAGTCTACAGGGGGTATTGGTCAGCCCCAGCATTTT. This chain joins TRBV10-3 and TRBJ1-5; 8 bases align to TRBD1. The V gene's germline CDR1 is ENHRY and CDR2 SYGVKD. The CDR3 runs to 16 residues. V shed 0 bases, J shed 6 bases, and the junction held 7 bases outside the gene matches.

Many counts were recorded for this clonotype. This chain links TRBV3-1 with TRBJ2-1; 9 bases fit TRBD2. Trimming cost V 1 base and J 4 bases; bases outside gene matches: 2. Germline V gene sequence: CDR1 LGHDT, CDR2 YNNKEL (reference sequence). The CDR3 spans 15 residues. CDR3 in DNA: TGTGCCAGCAGCCAAGCTGCGGGGGGGTACAATGAGCAGTTCTTC. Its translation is CASSQAAGGYNEQFF.

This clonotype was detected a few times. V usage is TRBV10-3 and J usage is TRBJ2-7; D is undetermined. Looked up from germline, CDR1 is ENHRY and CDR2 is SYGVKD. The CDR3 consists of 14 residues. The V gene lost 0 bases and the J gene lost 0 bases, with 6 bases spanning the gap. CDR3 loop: CAISESPSSYEQYF. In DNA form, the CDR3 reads TGTGCCATCAGTGAGTCGCCTAGCTCCTACGAGCAGTACTTC.

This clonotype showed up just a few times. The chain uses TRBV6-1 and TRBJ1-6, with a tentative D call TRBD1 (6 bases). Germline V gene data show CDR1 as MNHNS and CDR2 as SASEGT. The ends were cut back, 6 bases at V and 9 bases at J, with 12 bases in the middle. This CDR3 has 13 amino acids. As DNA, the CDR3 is TGTGCCAGCAGCTCGACAGGTGCTTCACCCCTCCACTTT. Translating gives CASSSTGASPLHF.

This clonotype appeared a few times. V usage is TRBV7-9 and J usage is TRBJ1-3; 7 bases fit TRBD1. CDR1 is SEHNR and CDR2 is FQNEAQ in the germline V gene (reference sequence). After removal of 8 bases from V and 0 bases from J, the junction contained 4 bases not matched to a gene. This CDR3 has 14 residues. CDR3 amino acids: CASRGQSSGNTIYF. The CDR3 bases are TGTGCCAGCCGGGGACAGAGCTCTGGAAACACCATATATTTT.